This TCR beta chain is drawn from a study of shared clonotypes between healthy human individuals. Findings and caveats of the study: Sequencing depth was predicted to influence how clonotypes are shared among donors. Researchers found naive subsets generally carried larger estimated richness than memory subsets. Inspection by rarefaction showed sorted-subset sequencing to be incomplete despite large depth.

Evenly divided among several immunoSEQ plates was the genomic DNA of each subset. Profiling relied on immunoSEQ multiplex PCR, and the TCRdb table lists in-frame clones only, not all of them. The table lists about 2 million clones, roughly 94% of them singletons. Concerning this clone: Its antigen is as yet unknown.

J gave up 7 bases and V 4 bases, and 18 bases lay outside the gene matches. The CDR3 contains 19 residues. Germline CDR1 is GTSNPN and CDR2 is SVGIG (reference sequence). Sequenced sample: naive CD4+ T cells sorted from blood. The subset here: CD45RA+ positively selected. The chain links TRBV30 to TRBJ2-1; 14 bases line up with TRBD2. The receptor was derived from a man aged 18 to 29 in good health. The CDR3 region is CAWNKGKTSGRALVNEQFF. The CDR3, as DNA: TGTGCCTGGAACAAGGGGAAGACTAGCGGGAGGGCCCTTGTAAATGAGCAGTTCTTC.